This TCR beta chain emerged from a study of high-grade serous ovarian cancer treatment subgroups. At the level of the study: Samples averaged roughly 15,000 reads and several thousand unique TCR beta rearrangements.

Tumor samples were taken before definitive surgery or chemotherapy. TCRdb keeps only in-frame clones here, not all; method: immunoSEQ multiplex PCR. Of roughly 6,000 clones listed, just over 70% are singletons. Notes on the study in general: TCR clonal relatedness correlated positively with neoantigen level. Spatial context was lost because tumors were sequenced in bulk. CDR1 and CDR2 were left unanalyzed; analyses focused on CDR3.

With regard to this clone: Antigen: not known.

The clonotype originates from a human donor with high-grade serous ovarian cancer. The source material was tumor tissue.

The CDR3 nucleotides are TGTGCCAGCAGTGAATCGCTATCCGGGGGCGTTTACGAGCAGTACTTC. Protein sequence: CASSESLSGGVYEQYF. The gene calls are TRBV6-1 and TRBJ2-7; D may match TRBD1 or TRBD2 (6 bases each). Germline loops: CDR1 MNHNS, CDR2 SASEGT. Between the trimmed V and J ends, which lost 2 bases and 4 bases, there was a span of 18 bases. CDR3 length equals 16 residues.